This passage covers 19 T cell receptor beta chains from one sample sequenced in a study of shared clonotypes between healthy human individuals. Profiled with immunoSEQ multiplex PCR; TCRdb holds only in-frame clones, not every one. The sample holds around 100,000 clones, less than 80% seen once. Sequenced: memory CD8+ T cells sorted from blood. Subset denoted: CD45RO+ cells pooled with CCR7-negative TemRA cells. These TCRs come from a woman aged 25 to 39 in good health.

The sample holds one count of this clone. A far larger clone lies a single base away; this is likely a read error. Because the CDR3 is missing its conserved closing phenylalanine or tryptophan, this is likely a read error. The chain combines TRBV11-2 with TRBJ1-5, with D tentatively TRBD1 (6 bases). V lost 3 bases and J lost 6, with 15 bases in between. The CDR3 is 15 residues long. Looked up from germline, CDR1 is SGHAT and CDR2 is FQNNGV. The CDR3 region has the DNA TGTGCCAGCAGCTTGTATCAGGGGCCAAGTCAGCCCCAGCATCTT. It codes for CASSLYQGPSQPQHL.

The chain carries TRBV25-1 and TRBJ2-5, with 9 bases identical to TRBD1. The germline V gene has CDR1 MGHDK and CDR2 SYGVNS. There are 15 residues in the CDR3. V shed 2 bases, J shed 5 bases, and the junction held 6 bases outside the gene matches. CDR3 residues: CASSEGHRGRETQYF. In nucleotides, the CDR3 is TGTGCCAGCAGTGAAGGTCACAGGGGGCGGGAGACCCAGTACTTC.

This sequence joins TRBV4-2 and TRBJ2-1, with TRBD2 identical over 11 bases. The CDR3 loop spans 16 amino acids. After removal of 1 base from V and 3 bases from J, the junction contained 2 bases not matched to a gene. Germline CDR1 is LGHNA and CDR2 is YNFKEQ. CDR3 DNA sequence: TGTGCCAGCAGCCAAGCCCTAGCGGGAGGCTACAATGAGCAGTTCTTC. This encodes CASSQALAGGYNEQFF.

This clone was detected ten times or more. The chain combines TRBV6-6 with TRBJ2-7; the match to TRBD2 covers 7 bases. V dropped 5 bases and J dropped 2; count of bases not matched to a gene: 9. The CDR3 runs 15 residues. The V gene's germline CDR1 is MNHNY and CDR2 SVGAGI (reference sequence). CDR3 residues: CASSHRGAGAYEQYF. The CDR3 nucleotides read TGTGCCAGCAGTCATAGGGGTGCGGGGGCCTACGAGCAGTACTTC.

This clone appeared a few times. The chain has TRBV28 and TRBJ1-5; 8 positions match TRBD1. V trimming: 5 bases; J trimming: 0 bases; junction bases outside the gene matches: 15. The CDR3 runs to 19 residues. CDR1 is MDHEN and CDR2 is SYDVKM in the germline V gene. The CDR3 DNA follows: TGTGCCAGCAGTCACCCGGACAGGGTAAAGAACCTTAGCAATCAGCCCCAGCATTTT. This translates into CASSHPDRVKNLSNQPQHF.

To note about this clone: Other DNA variants within this sample encode the same CDR3. The chain carries TRBV15 and TRBJ1-4, with TRBD1 identical over 9 bases. Germline V gene sequence: CDR1 LNHNV, CDR2 YYDKDF (reference sequence). The CDR3 extends over 14 amino acids. V dropped 3 bases and J dropped 5; count of bases not matched to a gene: 1. The CDR3 DNA is TGTGCCACCAGCAGGGGACAGGGAAATGAAAAACTGTTTTTT. Amino acid sequence: CATSRGQGNEKLFF.

This chain connects TRBV25-1 to TRBJ2-5; no reliable D call. The DNA end is more similar to TRBJ2-7, so the J call may be wrong. The CDR3 is made up of 17 amino acids. CDR1 MGHDK and CDR2 SYGVNS come from the germline V gene. The CDR3 sequence: CASSPKPSDGESYEQYF. The DNA for the CDR3 is TGTGCCAGCAGCCCCAAACCCTCGGACGGAGAATCCTACGAGCAGTACTTC.

This clone appeared a single time. The chain combines TRBV15 with TRBJ2-7, with 8 bases matching TRBD1. The CDR3 loop spans 16 amino acids. Per germline, CDR1 LNHNV and CDR2 YYDKDF (reference sequence). V trimming: 0 bases; J trimming: 2 bases; junction bases outside the gene matches: 6. CDR3 amino acids: CATSREAGTGTYEQYF. The CDR3 bases are TGTGCCACCAGCAGAGAGGCCGGGACAGGCACCTACGAGCAGTACTTC.

This clone was recorded a few times. V is TRBV28 and J is TRBJ1-5, with 8 bases fitting TRBD1. Germline V gene sequence: CDR1 MDHEN, CDR2 SYDVKM. The CDR3 has 13 amino acids. V lost 6 bases to trimming and J lost 6 bases; unmatched junction nucleotides: 4. The CDR3 nucleotides are TGTGCCAGCAGGACGACAGGGGTTCAGCCCCAGCATTTT. Translation gives CASRTTGVQPQHF.

By share, this clone ranks as medium-sized. The chain combines TRBV6-5 with TRBJ1-2; TRBD1 is a possible D gene (6 bases). V was clipped by 4 bases and J by 6 bases, with 18 bases between them. From germline, CDR1 is MNHEY and CDR2 SVGAGI. There are 15 residues in the CDR3. The CDR3 bases are TGTGCCAGCAGTTCCCTAGGCGGGGGCGCCGATGGCTACACCTTC. This gives the protein CASSSLGGGADGYTF.

This clone came up a few times. The V and J genes are TRBV5-6 and TRBJ1-6; the D is unclear. V was shortened by 2 bases and J by 5 bases, with 5 bases between the two germline ends. Germline values: CDR1 SGHDT, CDR2 YYEEEE. The CDR3 has 13 amino acids. CDR3 nucleotide sequence: TGTGCCAGCAGCTTTGGTAATAATTCACCCCTCCACTTT. Its translation is CASSFGNNSPLHF.

This chain connects TRBV27 to TRBJ2-7, with 10 bases fitting TRBD1. This CDR3 region has 15 residues. The V gene end was trimmed by 0 bases and the J gene end by 5 bases; junction bases not matched to a gene: 4. CDR1 and CDR2 (germline): MNHEY, SMNVEV (reference sequence). This CDR3 reads CASSLSGTGVDEQYF. CDR3 nucleotide sequence: TGTGCCAGCAGTTTATCGGGGACAGGGGTCGACGAGCAGTACTTC.

This clone was picked up a small number of times. The chain employs TRBV10-1 and TRBJ2-2; D is undetermined. V lost 6 bases and J lost 0, with 8 bases in between. The CDR3 runs 14 residues. Germline V gene data show CDR1 as WNHNN and CDR2 as SYGVQD (reference sequence). CDR3 coding DNA: TGCGCCAGCAGACGGATGTCGAACACCGGGGAGCTGTTTTTT. Translated: CASRRMSNTGELFF.

The table lists this clone with a few counts. The chain links TRBV7-3 to TRBJ1-2, with D perhaps TRBD1 (6 bases). Germline loops: CDR1 SGHTA, CDR2 FQGTGA. Trimming took 5 bases from V and 7 from J, leaving 14 bases between them. This CDR3 is built from 13 residues. The CDR3 protein is CASSTQRDTGYTF. In nucleotides, the CDR3 is TGTGCCAGCAGCACGCAACGGGACACTGGCTACACCTTC.

The chain uses TRBV14 and TRBJ2-3; TRBD2 might be the D (5 bases). From germline, CDR1 is SGHDN and CDR2 FVKESK. V gave up 2 bases and J gave up 0 bases, with 21 bases separating them. The CDR3 spans 19 residues. CDR3 nucleotides: TGTGCCAGCAGCCAAACAAGAGGGTTCAGACTTTCTAGCACAGATACGCAGTATTTT. Residues: CASSQTRGFRLSSTDTQYF.

A note on this clone: The same CDR3 also results from other DNA sequences found in this sample. This sequence joins TRBV9 and TRBJ2-1; 7 bases are a match to TRBD2. J lost 8 bases, V lost 0 bases, and 5 bases had no gene match. The CDR3 totals 14 residues. CDR1 and CDR2 (germline): SGDLS, YYNGEE. The CDR3 coding sequence is TGTGCCAGCAGCGTAGGCGGGGGTTCGGATGAGCAGTTCTTC. Translation gives CASSVGGGSDEQFF.

The chain carries TRBV6-5 and TRBJ2-7; 8 nucleotides agree with TRBD1. The germline CDR1 and CDR2 sequences are MNHEY and SVGAGI. With V trimmed by 6 bases and J by 4 bases, 8 bases remained unmatched. The CDR3 spans 14 residues. The CDR3 loop reads CASRPGQGGYEQYF. CDR3 nucleotides: TGTGCCAGCAGGCCAGGACAGGGAGGATACGAGCAGTACTTC.

The rearrangement joins TRBV18 to TRBJ2-5, with TRBD1 matching over 9 bases. The CDR3 runs 16 residues. CDR1 and CDR2 (germline): KGHSH, LQKENI. Trimming took 3 bases from V and 5 from J; bases not matched to a gene: 10. CDR3 nucleotide sequence: TGTGCCAGCTCACCGTTGAGATGGACAGGGGCTGAGACCCAGTACTTC. This codes for CASSPLRWTGAETQYF.

This clone was detected only a few times. This rearrangement joins TRBV6-6 to TRBJ2-3; D tentatively fits TRBD1 or TRBD2 (5 bases each). The ends were cut back, 4 bases at V and 2 bases at J, with 10 bases in the middle. CDR3 size: 14 residues. Germline CDR1 and CDR2: MNHNY and SVGAGI (reference sequence). The DNA for the CDR3 is TGTGCCAGCAGTTTCCGGGACCTCACAGATACGCAGTATTTT. It is translated as CASSFRDLTDTQYF.